This passage covers 4 T cell receptor beta chains from one sample sequenced in a study of cytomegalovirus exposure and HLA in healthy donors. The PCR contained 60 Vbeta and 13 Jbeta primers. Method: immunoSEQ multiplex PCR; TCRdb's copy keeps in-frame clones and lacks some. This table has roughly 200,000 clones, around 89% appearing once. What was sequenced was PBMCs. These receptors originate from a woman aged 18-29 years in good health and CMV-seronegative.

V and J are TRBV27 and TRBJ2-3; 8 nucleotides line up with TRBD2. Unmatched junction bases numbered 4, after V lost 5 bases and J lost 6 bases. The CDR3 runs 13 residues. CDR1 is MNHEY, CDR2 SMNVEV, per germline (reference sequence). The CDR3 spells CASSPLAGDTQYF. The CDR3 DNA is TGTGCCAGCAGTCCCTTAGCGGGGGATACGCAGTATTTT.

This sequence joins TRBV4-1 and TRBJ1-2; D unresolved. Germline values: CDR1 MGHRA, CDR2 YSYEKL. CDR3 length: 13 residues. The V and J ends lost 1 base and 3 bases respectively, with 6 bases between them. The CDR3 protein is CASSQGPDYGYTF. CDR3 DNA sequence: TGCGCCAGCAGCCAAGGGCCAGACTATGGCTACACCTTC.

This rearrangement joins TRBV27 to TRBJ1-6; TRBD1 might be the D (6 bases). Germline V gene data show CDR1 as MNHEY and CDR2 as SMNVEV (reference sequence). The CDR3 consists of 15 residues. Between the trimmed V and J ends, which lost 0 bases and 6 bases, there was a span of 9 bases. The CDR3 is CASSLSLGANSPLHF. The CDR3, as DNA: TGTGCCAGCAGTTTATCGCTGGGGGCTAATTCACCCCTCCACTTT.

This clone was recorded once. The V call is TRBV5-4, the J call TRBJ1-2; tentative D call: TRBD1 (6 bases). Germline CDR1 SGHNT, CDR2 YYREEE (reference sequence). V shed 4 bases and J shed 5 bases, with 12 bases lying between them. The CDR3 is 13 residues long. CDR3 loop: CASSPGQKYGYTF. The CDR3, as DNA: TGTGCCAGCAGCCCTGGACAGAAATATGGCTACACCTTC.